This T cell receptor beta chain comes out of a study of T cells expressing NK-cell markers (dated by TCRdb to 2020 to 2021). Some background on the complete study: In sorted CD3+CD56+NKG2C+, CD3+CD56+NKG2C- and CD3+CD56-NKG2C+ T-cell subsets from eight donors, TCR beta-chain repertoires were profiled. Illumina HiSeq 2000/2500, MiSeq or NextSeq was used to sequence libraries as 2 x 150 bp reads. Among the eight sequenced donors, seven were HCMV-seropositive and one was HCMV-seronegative. Randomly selected healthy volunteers, three men and five women, were used as the eight sequenced donors. Results and caveats for the whole study, not just this receptor: Those dominant clonotypes were again the most abundant among CD3+CD56-NKG2C+ cells in a handful of donors, at roughly 28.3-60.1%. It remained unclear whether the expanded NKG2C-expressing T cell clones were specific for HCMV antigens. In more than 5 donors, the dominant CD3+CD56+NKG2C+ clonotypes ranked among the top 10 CD8+ clonotypes, making up roughly 1.0-8% of CD8+ T cells.

To determine HCMV serostatus, a commercial ELISA kit was used to detect HCMV-specific IgG in serum. Ficoll density gradient centrifugation was used to isolate peripheral blood mononuclear cells from blood. As for this clonotype: It lacks a known antigen.

Sequences SGHTA (CDR1) and FQGTGA (CDR2) are obtained from the germline V gene. The CDR3 sequence holds 14 residues, the cysteine and phenylalanine included. There is no recorded DNA. Instrument on record: Illumina HiSeq 2000. 5'RACE template switching, by which a universal primer site and unique molecular identifiers were added, was used to make TCR beta cDNA libraries. cDNA synthesis was primed from the TCR beta constant segment, followed by two successive PCR amplification steps. From the authors' description of their analysis: MIGEC handled demultiplexing of the reads and grouping by UMI, while MiTCR was used to assemble and quantify clonotypes. To exclude erroneous sequences, any TCR cDNA sequence not supported by at least two reads was discarded. The tcR package was used for downstream repertoire analysis, and clonotypes were matched across fractions by CDR3 nucleotide sequence plus V segment. VDJmatch was used to annotate antigen specificity against VDJdb, with one amino acid substitution allowed in CDR3. One entry per CDR3 protein sequence results from the TCRdb reprocessing of the reads, with DNA left out. These V and J calls derive from TCRdb rather than the authors' analysis. The table kept for this sample lists over 250,000 distinct CDR3 sequences. Around 3.9% of the sample belongs to the ten largest clones.

Sequenced sample: blood T cells: a sorted CD56 or NKG2C T cell subset, CD4+ or CD8+ T cells, or bulk PBMC T cells (not recorded which). The TCR comes from a woman aged 18 to 75 in good health. The sequence joins TRBV7-3 to TRBJ1-1; the D call of TRBD1 rests on TCRdb alone, since no DNA is present to check it. Here the CDR3 is given as CASSQGQGGSEAFF.